The entry that follows covers one T cell receptor (beta chain) sequence. Its target is not known. The data derive from a study of regulatory T cells in long-lasting Graves disease. Assembly of TCR beta libraries relied on iRepertoire HTBI primers together with Arm-PCR of CDR3 regions. TCRdb analysed the multiplex PCR reads with MiXCR anew, one entry per CDR3 protein. The sample has 400,000 to 450,000 distinct CDR3 sequences; about 15% are singletons. This sample's time point: newly diagnosed GD, antithyroid drugs for less than 3 months. PBMCs provided the RNA from which the TCR library was made. Study-wide results and caveats: Persistent Graves' patients showed less TCR diversity than newly diagnosed patients showed.

This sample also belongs to another study, concerning T cells in Graves' hyperthyroidism and ophthalmopathy. In that study: Used for diagnoses were clinical symptoms, serum thyroxine and TRAb, thyroid ultrasound and orbital computed tomography.

Material: peripheral blood mononuclear cells (PBMCs), obtained at new diagnosis, from a patient treated with antithyroid drugs. The TCR originated in a woman aged 25 to 39 with Graves disease.

The CDR3 bases are TGTGCCAGCAGCCAAGGCCAGGGGAACAATCAGCCCCAGCATTTT. Protein: CASSQGQGNNQPQHF. The chain is built from TRBV4-2 and TRBJ1-5; perhaps TRBD1 as D (6 bases). The CDR3 covers 15 residues. Germline values: CDR1 LGHNA, CDR2 YNFKEQ. V lost 1 base to trimming and J lost 3 bases, with 10 bases between them.